This T cell receptor beta chain stems from a study of shared clonotypes between healthy human individuals. Study conclusions and caveats: Represented diversity, genetic and exposure-history alike, was limited by few donors.

Remarks on this clone: Its target is not known.

Each subset's genomic DNA was shared equally among a number of immunoSEQ plates. Libraries were prepared by immunoSEQ multiplex PCR; TCRdb keeps only in-frame clonotypes and omits some of them. Among around 2.1 million clones listed, 90% to 95% were seen once. Positively selected for CCR7, the CD45RO-negative cells used as naive CD8 cells excluded terminally differentiated effector memory CD45RA+ cells. Sequencing was performed on naive CD8+ T cells from PBMCs. The TCR sequence derives from a man between 18 and 35 years old in good health. Some clones in this sample may be carry-over from other donors' samples.

DNA for the CDR3: TGTGCTAGTGGTTACACTAGCGGGAGGGCCTTCGAGCAGTACTTC. Its translation is CASGYTSGRAFEQYF. The chain couples TRBV12-5 to TRBJ2-7; 13 positions agree with TRBD2. The germline gives CDR1 LGHNT, CDR2 FRNRAP. CDR3 size: 15 residues. J lost 6 bases, V lost 4 bases, and 6 bases had no gene match.